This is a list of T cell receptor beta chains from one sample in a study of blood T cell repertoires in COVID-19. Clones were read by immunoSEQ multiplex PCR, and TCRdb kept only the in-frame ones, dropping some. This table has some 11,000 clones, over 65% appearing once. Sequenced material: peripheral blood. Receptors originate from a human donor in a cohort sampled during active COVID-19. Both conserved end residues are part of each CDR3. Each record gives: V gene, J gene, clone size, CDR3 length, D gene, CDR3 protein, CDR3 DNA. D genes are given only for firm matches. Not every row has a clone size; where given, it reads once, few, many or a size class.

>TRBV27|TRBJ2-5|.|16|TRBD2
CASSPGTSGSSETQYF
TGTGCCAGCAGTCCAGGGACTAGCGGGAGTTCTGAGACCCAGTACTTC
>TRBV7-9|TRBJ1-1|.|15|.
CASSLATGMDTEAFF
TGTGCCAGCAGCTTAGCAACAGGTATGGACACTGAAGCTTTCTTT
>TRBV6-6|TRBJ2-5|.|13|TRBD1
CASEGQGQETQYF
TGTGCCAGCGAGGGACAGGGGCAAGAGACCCAGTACTTC
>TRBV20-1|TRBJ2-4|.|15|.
CSASEHFLAKNIQYF
TGCAGTGCTAGTGAACATTTCCTAGCCAAAAACATTCAGTACTTC
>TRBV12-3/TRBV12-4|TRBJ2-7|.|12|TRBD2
CAIQREGHEQYF
TGTGCCATCCAGCGGGAGGGCCACGAGCAGTACTTC
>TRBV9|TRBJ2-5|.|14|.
CASSVDAGQETQYF
TGTGCCAGCAGCGTAGATGCAGGCCAAGAGACCCAGTACTTC
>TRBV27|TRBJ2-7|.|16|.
CASSLSAGTLSYEQYF
TGTGCCAGCAGTTTATCGGCAGGGACACTTTCCTACGAGCAGTACTTC
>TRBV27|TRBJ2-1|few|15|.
CASSFDTSSYNEQFF
TGTGCCAGCAGTTTCGACACATCTTCCTACAATGAGCAGTTCTTC
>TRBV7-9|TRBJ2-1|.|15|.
CASSPTSSADNEQFF
TGTGCCAGCAGTCCTACTAGCTCTGCAGATAATGAGCAGTTCTTC
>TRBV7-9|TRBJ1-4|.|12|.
CATERSDEKLFF
TGTGCCACAGAAAGAAGCGATGAAAAACTGTTTTTT
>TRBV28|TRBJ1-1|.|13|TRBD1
CASRRRGLTEAFF
TGTGCCAGCAGACGAAGGGGGCTCACTGAAGCTTTCTTT
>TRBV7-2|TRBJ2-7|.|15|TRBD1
CASSLPWSGGNEQYF
TGTGCCAGCAGCCTACCCTGGTCAGGGGGCAACGAGCAGTACTTC
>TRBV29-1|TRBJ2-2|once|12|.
CSVVSSTGELFF
TGCAGCGTTGTCTCTTCCACCGGGGAGCTGTTTTTT
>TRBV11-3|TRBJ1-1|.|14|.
CASSLGQDSTEAFF
TGTGCCAGCAGCTTAGGACAGGACTCCACTGAAGCTTTCTTT
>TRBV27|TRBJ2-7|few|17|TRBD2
CASKSGGPSETSYEQYF
TGTGCCAGCAAAAGCGGGGGGCCCTCGGAAACGTCCTACGAGCAGTACTTC
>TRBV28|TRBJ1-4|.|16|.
CASSEGGGWTNEKLFF
TGTGCCAGCAGCGAAGGTGGGGGGTGGACTAATGAAAAACTGTTTTTT
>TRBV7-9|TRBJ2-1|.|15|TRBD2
CASSARTSGVNEQFF
TGTGCCAGCAGCGCCCGGACTAGCGGGGTAAATGAGCAGTTCTTC
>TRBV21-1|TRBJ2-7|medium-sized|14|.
CASSPAEVRHEQYF
TGTGCCAGCAGCCCAGCCGAGGTCCGCCACGAGCAGTACTTC
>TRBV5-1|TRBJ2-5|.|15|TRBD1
CASSPNPGTEETQYF
TGCGCCAGCAGCCCCAACCCCGGGACAGAAGAGACCCAGTACTTC
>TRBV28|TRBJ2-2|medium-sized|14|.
CASSSFDTSGELFF
TGTGCCAGCAGTTCCTTTGACACGTCCGGGGAGCTGTTTTTT
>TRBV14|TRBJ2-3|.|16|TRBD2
CASSQRTSGSTDTQYF
TGTGCCAGCAGCCAGCGGACTAGCGGATCCACAGATACGCAGTATTTT
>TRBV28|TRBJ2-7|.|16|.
CASSMGGYRGAYEQYF
TGTGCCAGCAGCATGGGGGGTTACAGGGGAGCCTACGAGCAGTACTTC
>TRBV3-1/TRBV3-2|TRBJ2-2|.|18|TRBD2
CASSQLSPSGTTTGELFF
TGTGCCAGCAGCCAACTCTCCCCTAGCGGGACAACCACCGGGGAGCTGTTTTTT
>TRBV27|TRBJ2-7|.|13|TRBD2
CASSWGGSYEQYF
TGTGCCAGCAGTTGGGGAGGGAGCTACGAGCAGTACTTC
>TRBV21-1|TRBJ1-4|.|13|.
CASTPATNEKLFF
TGTGCCAGCACCCCTGCAACTAATGAAAAACTGTTTTTT
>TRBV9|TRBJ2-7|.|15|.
CASSVEGTGSYEQYF
TGTGCCAGCAGCGTAGAAGGGACTGGATCCTACGAGCAGTACTTC
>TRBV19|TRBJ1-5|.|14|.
CASSLRDTNQPQHF
TGTGCCAGTAGTCTCCGGGACACAAATCAGCCCCAGCATTTT
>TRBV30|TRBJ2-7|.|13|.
CAWSLGEGYEQYF
TGTGCCTGGAGTTTGGGTGAGGGCTACGAGCAGTACTTC
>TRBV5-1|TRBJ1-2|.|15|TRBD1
CASRPSGQGGGGYTF
TGCGCCAGCAGACCTTCGGGACAGGGGGGGGGCGGCTACACCTTC
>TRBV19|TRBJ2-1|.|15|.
CASNSRGEWGNEQFF
TGTGCCAGTAACAGTCGGGGAGAATGGGGCAATGAGCAGTTCTTC
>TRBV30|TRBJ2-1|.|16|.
CAWSPRERAWANEQFF
TGTGCCTGGAGTCCCCGGGAACGGGCATGGGCCAATGAGCAGTTCTTC
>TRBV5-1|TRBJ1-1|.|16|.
CASSFGTGGSGAEAFF
TGCGCCAGCAGCTTCGGAACGGGGGGGTCTGGGGCTGAAGCTTTCTTT
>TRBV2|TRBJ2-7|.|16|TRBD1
CASSGGKGAGGHEQYF
TGTGCCAGCAGTGGAGGCAAGGGGGCGGGTGGCCACGAGCAGTACTTC
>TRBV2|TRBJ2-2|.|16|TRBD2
CASSTLAGRATGELFF
TGTGCCAGCAGTACTCTAGCGGGGAGGGCCACCGGGGAGCTGTTTTTT
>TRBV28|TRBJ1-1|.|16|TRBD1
CASSLAYRGTSTEAFF
TGTGCCAGCAGTTTAGCCTACAGGGGGACGTCCACTGAAGCTTTCTTT
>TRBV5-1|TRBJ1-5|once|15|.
CPSSLRPGGDQPQHF
TGCCCCAGCAGCCTAAGGCCGGGGGGGGATCAGCCCCAGCATTTT
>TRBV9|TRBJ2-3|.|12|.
CASSVEQGAQYF
TGTGCCAGCAGCGTAGAACAGGGAGCGCAGTATTTT
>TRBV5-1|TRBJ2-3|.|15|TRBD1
CASSSDRLSTDTQYF
TGCGCCAGCAGTTCGGACAGGCTTAGCACAGATACGCAGTATTTT
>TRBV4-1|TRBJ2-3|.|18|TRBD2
CASSQESSGGTSTDTQYF
TGCGCCAGCAGCCAAGAATCTAGCGGTGGAACTAGCACAGATACGCAGTATTTT
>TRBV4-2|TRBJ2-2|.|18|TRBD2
CASSQEVAGGYNTGELFF
TGTGCCAGCAGCCAAGAGGTAGCGGGAGGGTATAACACCGGGGAGCTGTTTTTT
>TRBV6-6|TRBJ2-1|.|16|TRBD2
CASGNQAGGAYNEQFF
TGTGCCAGCGGGAACCAAGCGGGAGGGGCCTACAATGAGCAGTTCTTC
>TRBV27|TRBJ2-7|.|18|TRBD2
CASSSLPGTSGSSYEQYF
TGTGCCAGCAGTTCCCTCCCCGGGACTAGCGGGAGCTCCTACGAGCAGTACTTC
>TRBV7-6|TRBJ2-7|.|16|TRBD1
CASTNIPGQGAYEQYF
TGTGCCAGCACCAATATACCGGGACAGGGGGCTTACGAGCAGTACTTC
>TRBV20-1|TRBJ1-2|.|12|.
CSASIGAYGYTF
TGCAGTGCTAGTATAGGGGCCTATGGCTACACCTTC
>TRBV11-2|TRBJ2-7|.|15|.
CASSLEPTGAYEQYF
TGTGCCAGCAGCTTAGAACCGACAGGAGCCTACGAGCAGTACTTC
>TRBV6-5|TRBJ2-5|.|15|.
CASSAQGRLQETQYF
TGTGCCAGCAGCGCACAGGGCCGGTTACAAGAGACCCAGTACTTC
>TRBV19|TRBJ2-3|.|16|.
CASSINSGTSTDTQYF
TGTGCCAGTAGTATTAATTCAGGTACTAGCACAGATACGCAGTATTTT
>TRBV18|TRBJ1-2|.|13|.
CASSPGPTRGYTF
TGTGCCAGCTCACCAGGGCCTACCCGAGGCTACACCTTC
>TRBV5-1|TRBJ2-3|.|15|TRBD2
CASSLASGITDTQYF
TGCGCCAGCAGCTTGGCTAGCGGGATTACAGATACGCAGTATTTT
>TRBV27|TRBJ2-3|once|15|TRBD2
CASSSLAGGADTQYF
TGTGCCAGCAGTTCCCTAGCGGGAGGGGCAGATACGCAGTATTTT
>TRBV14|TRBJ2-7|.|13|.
CASSRQAFYEQYF
TGTGCCAGCAGCCGACAGGCCTTCTACGAGCAGTACTTC
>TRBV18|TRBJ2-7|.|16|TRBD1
CASSPSQDRLTYEQYF
TGTGCCAGCTCACCCTCCCAGGACAGGTTAACTTACGAGCAGTACTTC
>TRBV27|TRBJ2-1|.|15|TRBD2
CASSPKRERWGEQFF
TGTGCCAGCAGCCCAAAGCGGGAGAGGTGGGGTGAGCAGTTCTTC
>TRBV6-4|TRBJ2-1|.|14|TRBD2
CASSLTSGYNEQFF
TGTGCCAGCAGTTTGACTAGCGGTTACAATGAGCAGTTCTTC
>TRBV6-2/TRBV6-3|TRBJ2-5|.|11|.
CASSTMGGQYF
TGTGCCAGCAGCACTATGGGGGGCCAGTACTTC
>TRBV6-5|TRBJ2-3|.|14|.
CASRSERRTDTQYF
TGTGCCAGCCGTAGCGAAAGGAGAACAGATACGCAGTATTTT
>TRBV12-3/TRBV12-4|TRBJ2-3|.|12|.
CASRGGTDTQYF
TGTGCCAGCAGAGGCGGTACAGATACGCAGTATTTT
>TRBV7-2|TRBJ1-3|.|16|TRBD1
CASSLEPTGTGNTIYF
TGTGCCAGCAGCTTAGAGCCGACAGGGACTGGAAACACCATATATTTT